This TCR beta chain was captured by sequencing in a study of T cell responses to AZD1222 COVID-19 vaccine. Method: immunoSEQ multiplex PCR; TCRdb's copy keeps in-frame clones and lacks some. The repertoire holds 140,000 or so clones, approximately 90% seen once, with less than 2% in the top ten. Germline CDR1 and CDR2: DFQATT and SNEGSKA (reference sequence). After removal of 3 bases from V and 5 bases from J, the junction contained 8 bases not matched to a gene. This CDR3 contains 14 residues. Overall study results and limits: Increased Spike-specific TCR breadth and depth were observed after two AZD1222 doses. Repertoire sampling was restricted to post-peak T cell response timepoints. Nearly half of the spike-specific TCRs reportedly recognize variant regions that carry no mutations.

Comments on this clone: The antigen is unknown.

This clonotype originated in an adult who received the AZD1222 COVID-19 vaccine. This chain uses TRBV20-1 with TRBJ2-5, with 8 bases identical to TRBD1. The sequencing used peripheral blood, collected 28 days after the second AZD1222 dose. The CDR3 sequence: CSASRGTGGETQYF. The DNA of the CDR3 is TGCAGTGCTAGTCGAGGGACAGGAGGGGAGACCCAGTACTTC.